What follows are 8 T cell receptor beta chains derived from one specimen sequenced in a study of OX40 agonist ivuxolimab in advanced cancers. The protocol was immunoSEQ multiplex PCR, while the TCRdb copy is restricted to in-frame clones and leaves out a portion. The table has under 85,000 clones, roughly 80% seen once. Sequenced material: CD4+ or CD8+ T cells sorted from blood, taken in a trial of the OX40 agonist ivuxolimab. The receptor source for this set is an adult with an advanced solid tumor such as melanoma, head and neck, liver or kidney cancer.

The chain joins TRBV18 to TRBJ2-2; D possibly corresponds to TRBD1 (6 bases). Per the germline V gene, CDR1 is KGHSH and CDR2 is LQKENI. This CDR3 is 16 amino acids long. V lost 1 base, J lost 0 bases, and 9 bases lay in between. CDR3 coding DNA: TGTGCCAGCTCACCACGGGGGCAGGCGAACACCGGGGAGCTGTTTTTT. Protein: CASSPRGQANTGELFF. The variable domain in full, completed from reference TRBV18 and TRBJ2-2, reads NAGVMQNPRHLVRRRGQEARLRCSPMKGHSHVYWYRQLPEEGLKFMVYLQKENIIDESGMPKERFSAEFPKEGPSILRIQQVVRGDSAAYFCASSPRGQANTGELFFGEGSRLTVL.

The chain recombines TRBV7-6 with TRBJ2-3; 14 nucleotides align to TRBD2. Per the germline V gene, CDR1 is SGHVS and CDR2 is FNYEAQ. The V and J ends lost 1 base and 0 bases, in that order; junction bases with no gene match: 6. The CDR3 consists of 19 residues. The DNA for the CDR3 is TGTGCCAGCAGCTTAGAGTGGACTAGCGGGGGGTTTAGCACAGATACGCAGTATTTT. Its protein product is CASSLEWTSGGFSTDTQYF.

V usage is TRBV30 and J usage is TRBJ2-3; a weak D match, TRBD2 (5 bases). Germline CDR1 and CDR2: GTSNPN and SVGIG (reference sequence). The CDR3 loop spans 14 amino acids. V was clipped by 0 bases and J by 5 bases, with 12 bases between them. CDR3 sequence reads: CAWSVRRVLDTQYF. The CDR3 DNA sequence: TGTGCCTGGAGTGTAAGGCGGGTCCTAGATACGCAGTATTTT.

This clone was counted only a few times. The V gene is TRBV15, the J gene TRBJ2-5, with no clear D. CDR1 and CDR2 from the germline V gene are LNHNV and YYDKDF (reference sequence). This CDR3 has 15 amino acids. V was cut by 3 bases and J by 1 base, with 12 bases left in between. CDR3: CATSRVGWGQETQYF. Written as DNA, the CDR3 is TGTGCCACCAGCAGGGTCGGTTGGGGCCAAGAGACCCAGTACTTC. Full variable domain (missing parts from reference TRBV15 and TRBJ2-5): DAMVIQNPRYQVTQFGKPVTLSCSQTLNHNVMYWYQQKSSQAPKLLFHYYDKDFNNEADTPDNFQSRRPNTSFCFLDIRSPGLGDTAMYLCATSRVGWGQETQYFGPGTRLLVL.

CDR3 in amino acids: CAWKLPLAGGTQYF. In DNA, the CDR3 is TGTGCCTGGAAATTGCCGCTAGCGGGGGGGACCCAGTACTTC. The chain links TRBV30 to TRBJ2-5, with 11 bases fitting TRBD2. The J segment lost 7 bases and the V segment lost 4 bases, leaving 8 bases of the junction unmatched. The CDR3 covers 14 residues. Germline assignment: CDR1 GTSNPN and CDR2 SVGIG (reference sequence).

The chain couples TRBV28 to TRBJ1-2, with 10 positions matching TRBD1. This CDR3 is built from 14 residues. Losses at the gene ends were 6 bases for V and 8 bases for J; bases not matched to a gene: 9. The V gene's germline CDR1 is MDHEN and CDR2 SYDVKM. The CDR3 region has the DNA TGTGCCAGCAGAGGGACAGGGGAATCGGTAGGCTACACCTTC. Protein sequence: CASRGTGESVGYTF.

The chain combines TRBV30 with TRBJ1-2; no clear D. V lost 4 bases and J 9 bases, leaving 12 bases between the germline ends. Germline V gene data show CDR1 as GTSNPN and CDR2 as SVGIG (reference sequence). This CDR3 has 11 residues. The CDR3 region is CAWKLGSSYTF. For the CDR3, the DNA is TGTGCCTGGAAGTTGGGCTCAAGCTACACCTTC.

The chain's CDR3 is CASSRATGLNTEAFF. DNA for the CDR3: TGTGCCAGCAGCCGTGCGACGGGACTGAACACTGAAGCTTTCTTT. The rearrangement links TRBV11-2 to TRBJ1-1, with D possibly being TRBD1 (5 bases). Trimming stripped 5 bases from V and 0 bases from J, with 13 bases between. The CDR3 extends over 15 amino acids. CDR1 is SGHAT and CDR2 is FQNNGV in the germline V gene.